The source of this TCR beta chain is a study of blood T cell repertoires in COVID-19. Germline CDR1 ENHRY, CDR2 SYGVKD. V lost 0 bases to trimming and J lost 8 bases, with 7 bases between them. The CDR3 contains 12 residues. Measured with immunoSEQ multiplex PCR; TCRdb has only the in-frame clones, and not every one. This table holds fewer than 100,000 clones, 91% found once. Sequences were obtained from peripheral blood. The TCR was taken from a woman aged 50 to 60 in a cohort sampled during active COVID-19. The V and J genes are TRBV10-3 and TRBJ1-2; D remains unclear. CDR3 region: CAISESGAGYTF. In DNA form, the CDR3 reads TGTGCCATCAGTGAGTCGGGCGCCGGCTACACCTTC.